This TCR beta chain was obtained from a study of T-cell reconstitution after alpha-beta-depleted transplantation in children. This clonotype has ten or more counts. As it was prepared, the TCRbeta library received unique molecular identifiers. TCRdb reprocessed the PCR reads with MiXCR, giving one entry per CDR3 protein. Altogether 200,000 to 250,000 distinct CDR3 sequences are present, about 12% being singletons, with the ten largest covering roughly 2.6%. This receptor was obtained from a human donor who donated a stem cell graft to a child with acute lymphoblastic leukemia. This specimen consisted of PBMCs from the stem cell graft donor, obtained from the stem cell graft.

This CDR3 is CASSSGTSGPLFIEQFF. For the CDR3, the DNA is TGTGCCAGCAGTTCAGGGACTAGCGGGCCCCTTTTCATTGAGCAGTTCTTC. V is TRBV6-2 or TRBV6-3 and J is TRBJ2-1; 12 bases agree with TRBD2. This CDR3 spans 17 amino acids. Germline V gene lookup returns CDR1 MNHEY and CDR2 SVGEGT. V was pared by 4 bases and J by 9 bases, with 13 bases of the junction left unmatched.